This TCR beta chain came from a study of radiation and T cells in renal cell carcinoma. On the study more broadly: Nephrectomy followed 15 Gy stereotactic body radiation by 4 weeks. Whole-study results and caveats: Top tumor clonotypes rose in blood 2 weeks post-radiation, then contracted.

In the case of this clone: Its cognate antigen is unknown.

This CDR3 is 16 amino acids long. CDR1 MRHNA and CDR2 SNTAGT come from the germline V gene. J was trimmed by 1 base and V by 8 bases; bases with no gene match: 11. Time point given: baseline pretreatment blood. Treatment denoted: 15 Gy SBRT to primary tumor, nephrectomy 4 weeks later. Radiation-treated patients gave blood at baseline, week 2 and week 4. Profiling relied on immunoSEQ multiplex PCR, and the TCRdb table lists in-frame clones only, not all of them. The sample lists just over 95,000 clones, approximately 86% occurring once. This TCR was recovered from a man aged 45 to 65 with renal cell carcinoma. The gene calls are TRBV6-4 and TRBJ2-4; 7 bases align to TRBD2. The sample in question was blood, obtained from a patient whose treatment included radiotherapy and nephrectomy. The CDR3 spells CASPTGGVGAKNIQYF. CDR3 bases: TGTGCCAGCCCAACGGGGGGAGTCGGGGCCAAAAACATTCAGTACTTC.